This T cell receptor (beta chain) derives from a study of blood T cells in healthy people across ages. For the second PCR, which ran for about 6 to 11 cycles, a sample-barcoded 5' primer and a J-beta primer mix were used. TCRdb reprocessed the 5' RACE reads via MiXCR and lists one record per CDR3 protein. The table lists about a million distinct CDR3 sequences, roughly 50% of them singletons. This clonotype was seen more than once but under ten times. CDR1 and CDR2 (germline): SGHRS, YFSETQ. V lost 4 bases and J 7 bases, leaving 18 bases between the germline ends. The CDR3 is 15 residues long. The sequenced material came from blood. This chain connects TRBV5-1 to TRBJ2-1; tentatively, D is TRBD2 (6 bases). This clonotype was obtained from a woman aged 60-75 years in good health. The CDR3: CASSHLGAAGNEQFF. As DNA, the CDR3 is TGCGCCAGCAGCCATCTTGGAGCGGCGGGGAATGAGCAGTTCTTC.